The clone carrying this TCR beta chain was recorded at least ten times. The sample belongs to a study of regulatory T cells in long-lasting Graves disease. With iRepertoire HTBI primers and Arm-PCR of CDR3 regions, TCR beta libraries were built. TCRdb re-called the multiplex PCR reads through MiXCR, storing one row per CDR3 protein. The repertoire holds about 470,000 distinct CDR3 sequences, with under 25% as singletons. Time point reported: persistent/refractory GD, antithyroid drugs over 5 years with positive TRAb. Extracted PBMC RNA gave rise to the TCR library. Patients with Graves' disease were diagnosed by American Thyroid Association guidelines. V was pared by 6 bases and J by 5 bases, with 12 bases of the junction left unmatched. CDR3 length: 16 residues.

V is TRBV12-3 or TRBV12-4 and J is TRBJ1-2; 10 nucleotides agree with TRBD1. Sequenced material: peripheral blood mononuclear cells (PBMCs), taken when the disease was refractory, from a patient treated with antithyroid drugs. The TCR sequence derives from a female donor with Graves disease. DNA for the CDR3: TGTGCCAGCAGGCGCATAGCGGACAGGGGGACTTATGGCTACACCTTC. This gives the protein CASRRIADRGTYGYTF.